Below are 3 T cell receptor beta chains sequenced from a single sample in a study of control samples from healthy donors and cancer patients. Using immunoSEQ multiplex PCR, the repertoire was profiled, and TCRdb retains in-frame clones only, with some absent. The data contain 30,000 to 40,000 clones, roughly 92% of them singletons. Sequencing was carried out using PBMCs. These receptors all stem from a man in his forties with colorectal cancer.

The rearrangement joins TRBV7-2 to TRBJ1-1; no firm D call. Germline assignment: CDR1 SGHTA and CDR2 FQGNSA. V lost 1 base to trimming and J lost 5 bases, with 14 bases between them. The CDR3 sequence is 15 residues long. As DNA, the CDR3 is TGTGCCAGCAGCTTAGTTACTGGTGGGATTACTGAAGCTTTCTTT. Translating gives CASSLVTGGITEAFF.

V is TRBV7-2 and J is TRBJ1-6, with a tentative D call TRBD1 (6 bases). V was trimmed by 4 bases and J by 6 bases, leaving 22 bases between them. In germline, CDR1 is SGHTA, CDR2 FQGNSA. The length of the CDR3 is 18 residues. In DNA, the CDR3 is TGTGCCAGCAGCTCACCACCGGGACATCGGAGGGGTAATTCACCCCTCCACTTT. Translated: CASSSPPGHRRGNSPLHF.

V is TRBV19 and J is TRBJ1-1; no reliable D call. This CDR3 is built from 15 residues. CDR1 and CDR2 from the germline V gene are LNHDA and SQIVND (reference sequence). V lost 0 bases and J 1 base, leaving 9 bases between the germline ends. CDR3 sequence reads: CASSIERSWNTEAFF. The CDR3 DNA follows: TGTGCCAGTAGTATAGAGCGGTCGTGGAACACTGAAGCTTTCTTT.